Below are 21 T cell receptor beta chains sequenced from a single sample in a study of CXCR3-negative and CXCR3-positive naive CD8 T cells. Researchers prepared the TRB cDNA libraries using 5' RACE with UMI labels. TCRdb reworked the 5' RACE reads into one entry per CDR3 protein, no DNA. The ten top clones account for around 2%, within a sample of about 5,500 distinct CDR3 sequences. The sample comprised naive CXCR3- CD8+ T cells from blood. Regarding subset: CD45RO-CCR7+CD27+CD95- naive CD8+ T cells lacking CXCR3 (TNR3-). These receptors came from a human donor in good health. Some clones in this sample may be carry-over from other donors' samples.

The V gene is TRBV12-2, the J gene TRBJ2-1; TCRdb picks TRBD1, but there is no DNA to check that call. TRBV12-2 is a pseudogene. This CDR3 spans 11 amino acids. CDR3 in amino acids: CASRPGEEQFF.

This chain links TRBV11-1 with TRBJ2-7; TCRdb's D gene call, TRBD1, goes unchecked for lack of DNA. CDR3 length: 15 amino acids. CDR1 is SGHAT, CDR2 FQDESV, per germline (reference sequence). CDR3 in amino acids: CASSHPNRVPYEQYF.

The CDR3 protein is CASSPYGTGDYNEQFF. The chain employs TRBV9 and TRBJ2-1; TCRdb's assignment of TRBD1 cannot be checked, as there is no DNA. Germline assignment: CDR1 SGDLS and CDR2 YYNGEE. This CDR3 is built from 16 residues. Filled out from reference TRBV9 and TRBJ2-1, the complete variable domain reads DSGVTQTPKHLITATGQRVTLRCSPRSGDLSVYWYQQSLDQGLQFLIQYYNGEERAKGNILERFSAQQFPDLHSELNLSSLELGDSALYFCASSPYGTGDYNEQFFGPGTRLTVL.

The rearrangement uses TRBV27 and TRBJ1-1; TCRdb names TRBD1, which stays unverified in the absence of DNA. Germline CDR1 MNHEY, CDR2 SMNVEV (reference sequence). This CDR3 is 17 amino acids long. The CDR3 here is CASSSQGARSSYTEAFF.

V usage is TRBV4-3 and J usage is TRBJ1-1; TCRdb gives TRBD1 as the D gene, but with no DNA this cannot be confirmed. The CDR3 has 15 amino acids. Germline loops: CDR1 LGHNA, CDR2 YSLEER. CDR3 loop: CASSREQGLNTEAFF.

V and J are TRBV6-5 and TRBJ1-5. The CDR3 consists of 13 residues. Germline CDR1 MNHEY, CDR2 SVGAGI. The CDR3 sequence: CASSYGDNQPQHF.

The V call is TRBV20-1, the J call TRBJ2-7; TCRdb selects TRBD2, and the lack of DNA leaves this call unchecked. The germline CDR1 and CDR2 sequences are DFQATT and SNEGSKA (reference sequence). This CDR3 comprises 14 residues. CDR3 protein: CSAQGRGDDYEQYF.

In terms of frequency, this clonotype is medium-sized. The CDR3 reads CSVESSVGRYEQYF. The J gene is TRBJ2-7, the V gene TRBV29-1; TCRdb reports TRBD2, a call that lacks DNA to check it against. Germline loops: CDR1 SQVTM, CDR2 ANQGSEA. The CDR3 length is 14 residues.

The V call is TRBV27, the J call TRBJ2-1; with no DNA, the TCRdb D assignment of TRBD1 cannot be verified. Germline values: CDR1 MNHEY, CDR2 SMNVEV (reference sequence). The CDR3 is 14 amino acids. CDR3 sequence reads: CASTPQGTHHEQFF.

By frequency, this clonotype registers medium-sized. V is TRBV5-1 and J is TRBJ2-2. The germline V gene encodes CDR1 SGHRS and CDR2 YFSETQ. CDR3 length: 14 residues. CDR3 sequence reads: CASSEYRNTGELFF.

By frequency, this clonotype registers medium-sized. The J gene is TRBJ2-1, the V gene TRBV5-1; TCRdb indicates TRBD1, and absent DNA this call remains unverified. Germline V gene lookup returns CDR1 SGHRS and CDR2 YFSETQ. The length of the CDR3 is 13 residues. CDR3 residues: CASRVRGYNEQFF. Drawing the rest from reference TRBV5-1 and TRBJ2-1, the complete variable domain is KAGVTQTPRYLIKTRGQQVTLSCSPISGHRSVSWYQQTPGQGLQFLFEYFSETQRNKGNFPGRFSGRQFSNSRSEMNVSTLELGDSALYLCASRVRGYNEQFFGPGTRLTVL.

This clonotype is deemed medium-sized by its frequency. The V and J genes are TRBV11-2 and TRBJ1-1. This CDR3 contains 18 residues. Germline CDR1 reads SGHAT; CDR2 reads FQNNGV. The CDR3 loop is CASSLVEVRVPLNTEAFF. The full variable domain, in which reference TRBV11-2 and TRBJ1-1 provide the parts outside the CDR3, is EAGVAQSPRYKIIEKRQSVAFWCNPISGHATLYWYQQILGQGPKLLIQFQNNGVVDDSQLPKDRFSAERLKGVDSTLKIQPAKLEDSAVYLCASSLVEVRVPLNTEAFFGQGTRLTVV.

The chain has TRBV7-9 and TRBJ2-3; the D call from TCRdb, TRBD2, cannot be confirmed without DNA. There are 16 residues in the CDR3. Germline CDR1 and CDR2: SEHNR and FQNEAQ (reference sequence). CDR3 sequence: CASSSGLAGYTDTQYF. Filled out from reference TRBV7-9 and TRBJ2-3, the complete variable domain reads DTGVSQNPRHKITKRGQNVTFRCDPISEHNRLYWYRQTLGQGPEFLTYFQNEAQLEKSRLLSDRFSAERPKGSFSTLEIQRTEQGDSAMYLCASSSGLAGYTDTQYFGPGTRLTVL.

The chain carries TRBV7-8 and TRBJ1-4. The germline V gene encodes CDR1 SGHVS and CDR2 FQNEAQ. The CDR3 is 14 residues long. This CDR3 reads CASSLEPHNEKLFF.

The V gene is TRBV20-1, the J gene TRBJ2-7; TCRdb designates TRBD1, a call that cannot be tested without DNA. Germline V gene lookup returns CDR1 DFQATT and CDR2 SNEGSKA (reference sequence). CDR3 length equals 16 residues. The chain's CDR3 is CSARDSSGGPASEQYF.

This clonotype counts as medium-sized (0.01 to 0.1%) by frequency. The genes are TRBV12-3 or TRBV12-4 and TRBJ2-7; the D call from TCRdb, TRBD2, cannot be confirmed without DNA. The CDR3 covers 13 residues. This CDR3 is CASKGPPPYEQYF.

The chain uses TRBV5-1 and TRBJ2-5. Germline V lookup: CDR1 SGHRS, CDR2 YFSETQ. CDR3 size: 15 residues. This CDR3 reads CASTPSFARRETRYF. Looking up the rest from reference TRBV5-1 and TRBJ2-5 gives the full variable domain: KAGVTQTPRYLIKTRGQQVTLSCSPISGHRSVSWYQQTPGQGLQFLFEYFSETQRNKGNFPGRFSGRQFSNSRSEMNVSTLELGDSALYLCASTPSFARRETRYFGPGTRLLVL.

This clonotype is classed as medium-sized by frequency. V and J are TRBV3-1 and TRBJ2-1; TCRdb lists TRBD2, though no DNA is available to test this call. CDR3 length: 18 residues. Germline V lookup: CDR1 LGHDT, CDR2 YNNKEL (reference sequence). CDR3 protein: CASSQDLLGGGSRNEQFF.

This clonotype is identified as medium-sized (0.01 to 0.1%) from frequency. This chain uses TRBV20-1 with TRBJ2-7; TCRdb selects TRBD2, and the lack of DNA leaves this call unchecked. The length of the CDR3 is 16 residues. From germline, CDR1 is DFQATT and CDR2 SNEGSKA (reference sequence). The chain's CDR3 is CSAIHEEGKGPYEQYF.

The V call is TRBV19, the J call TRBJ2-7. The CDR3 runs 13 residues. Germline V gene data show CDR1 as LNHDA and CDR2 as SQIVND (reference sequence). CDR3 protein: CASSITDAYEQYF.

J is TRBJ2-3 and V is TRBV14; TCRdb proposes TRBD1, but this gene call is untestable without DNA. Germline loops: CDR1 SGHDN, CDR2 FVKESK. This CDR3 contains 14 residues. CDR3 region: CASSQAATGDAQYF.